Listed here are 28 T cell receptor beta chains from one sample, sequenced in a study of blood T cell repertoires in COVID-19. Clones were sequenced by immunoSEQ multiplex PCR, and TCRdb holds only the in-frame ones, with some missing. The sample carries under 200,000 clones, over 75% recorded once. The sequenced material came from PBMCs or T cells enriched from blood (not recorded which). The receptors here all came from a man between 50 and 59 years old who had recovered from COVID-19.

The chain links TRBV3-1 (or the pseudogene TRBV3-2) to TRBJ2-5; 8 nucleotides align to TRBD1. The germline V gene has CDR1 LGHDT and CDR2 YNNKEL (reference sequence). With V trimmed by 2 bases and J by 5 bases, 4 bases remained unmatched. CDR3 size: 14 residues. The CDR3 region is CASSQQDRDETQYF. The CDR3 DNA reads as TGTGCCAGCAGCCAACAGGACAGGGACGAGACCCAGTACTTC.

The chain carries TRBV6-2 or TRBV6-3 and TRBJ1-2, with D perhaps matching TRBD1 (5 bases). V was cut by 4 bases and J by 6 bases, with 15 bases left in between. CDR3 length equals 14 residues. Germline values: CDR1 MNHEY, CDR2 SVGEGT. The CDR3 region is CASSSTRVLNGYTF. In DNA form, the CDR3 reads TGTGCCAGCAGTTCCACCAGGGTATTAAATGGCTACACCTTC.

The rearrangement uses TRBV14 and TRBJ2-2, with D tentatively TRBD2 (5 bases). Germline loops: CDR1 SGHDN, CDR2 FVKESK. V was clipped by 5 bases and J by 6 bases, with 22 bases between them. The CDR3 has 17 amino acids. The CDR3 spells CASSLQPAGLVAGELFF. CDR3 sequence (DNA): TGTGCCAGCAGCTTACAACCGGCGGGCCTGGTGGCCGGGGAGCTGTTTTTT.

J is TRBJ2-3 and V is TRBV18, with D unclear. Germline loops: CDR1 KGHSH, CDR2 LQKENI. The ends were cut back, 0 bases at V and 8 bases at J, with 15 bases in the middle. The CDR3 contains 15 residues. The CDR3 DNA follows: TGTGCCAGCTCACCACCCTCCCTCTCCCTCGGTACGCAGTATTTT. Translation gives CASSPPSLSLGTQYF.

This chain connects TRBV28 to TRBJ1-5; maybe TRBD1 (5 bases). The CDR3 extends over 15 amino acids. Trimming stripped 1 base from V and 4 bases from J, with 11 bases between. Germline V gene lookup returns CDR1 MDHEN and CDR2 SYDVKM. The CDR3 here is CASSLLRGSNQPQHF. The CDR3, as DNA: TGTGCCAGCAGTTTATTAAGGGGCTCGAATCAGCCCCAGCATTTT.

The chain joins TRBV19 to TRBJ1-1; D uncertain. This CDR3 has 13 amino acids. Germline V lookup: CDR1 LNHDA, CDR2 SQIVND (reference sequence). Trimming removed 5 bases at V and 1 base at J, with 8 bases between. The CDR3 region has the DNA TGTGCCAGTAGTGTTTTCCGGAACACTGAAGCTTTCTTT. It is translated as CASSVFRNTEAFF. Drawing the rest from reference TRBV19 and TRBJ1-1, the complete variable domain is DGGITQSPKYLFRKEGQNVTLSCEQNLNHDAMYWYRQDPGQGLRLIYYSQIVNDFQKGDIAEGYSVSREKKESFPLTVTSAQKNPTAFYLCASSVFRNTEAFFGQGTRLTVV.

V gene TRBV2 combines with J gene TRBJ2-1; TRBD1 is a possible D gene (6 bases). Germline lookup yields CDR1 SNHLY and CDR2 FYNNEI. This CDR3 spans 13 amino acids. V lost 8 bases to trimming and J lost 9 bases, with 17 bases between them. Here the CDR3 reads CASFSFQGGEQFF. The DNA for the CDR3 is TGTGCCAGCTTTAGCTTCCAAGGGGGTGAGCAGTTCTTC.

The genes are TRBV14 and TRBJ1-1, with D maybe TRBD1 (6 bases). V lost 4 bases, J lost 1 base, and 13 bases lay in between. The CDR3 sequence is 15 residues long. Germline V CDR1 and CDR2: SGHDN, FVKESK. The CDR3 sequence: CASSPFTGRNTEAFF. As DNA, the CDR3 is TGTGCCAGCAGCCCTTTTACAGGGAGGAACACTGAAGCTTTCTTT.

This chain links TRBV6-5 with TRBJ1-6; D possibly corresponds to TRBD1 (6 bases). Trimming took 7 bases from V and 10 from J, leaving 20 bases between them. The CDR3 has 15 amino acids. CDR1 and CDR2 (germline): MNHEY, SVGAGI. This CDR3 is CASTTHQGILSPLHF. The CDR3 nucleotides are TGTGCCAGCACCACTCATCAGGGGATCTTGTCACCCCTCCACTTT.

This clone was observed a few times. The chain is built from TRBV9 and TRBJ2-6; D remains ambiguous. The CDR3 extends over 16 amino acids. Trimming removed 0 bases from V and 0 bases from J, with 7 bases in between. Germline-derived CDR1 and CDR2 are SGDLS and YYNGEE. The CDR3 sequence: CASSVGPLSGANVLTF. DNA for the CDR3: TGTGCCAGCAGCGTAGGGCCCCTCTCTGGGGCCAACGTCCTGACTTTC.

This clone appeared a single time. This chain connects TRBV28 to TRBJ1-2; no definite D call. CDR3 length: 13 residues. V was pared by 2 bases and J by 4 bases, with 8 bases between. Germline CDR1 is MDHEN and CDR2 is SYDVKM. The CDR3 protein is CASSLGEAYGYTF. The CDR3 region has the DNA TGTGCCAGCAGTTTAGGGGAGGCCTATGGCTACACCTTC.

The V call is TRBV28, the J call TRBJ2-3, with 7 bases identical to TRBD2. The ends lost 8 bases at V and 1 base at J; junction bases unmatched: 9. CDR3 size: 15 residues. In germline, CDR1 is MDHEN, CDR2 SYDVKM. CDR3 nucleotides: TGTGCCAGCCCCCCGCCAGGGAGGGGCACAGATACGCAGTATTTT. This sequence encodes CASPPPGRGTDTQYF. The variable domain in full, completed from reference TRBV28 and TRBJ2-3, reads DVKVTQSSRYLVKRTGEKVFLECVQDMDHENMFWYRQDPGLGLRLIYFSYDVKMKEKGDIPEGYSVSREKKERFSLILESASTNQTSMYLCASPPPGRGTDTQYFGPGTRLTVL.

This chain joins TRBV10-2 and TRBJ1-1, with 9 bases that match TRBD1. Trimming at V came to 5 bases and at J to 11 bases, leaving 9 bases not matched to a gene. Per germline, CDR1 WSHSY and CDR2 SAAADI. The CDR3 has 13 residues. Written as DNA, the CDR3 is TGCGCCAGCAGTTTCGACAGGGGGACTGGGGCTTTCTTT. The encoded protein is CASSFDRGTGAFF.

CDR3 nucleotides: TGTGCCAGCTCAGACGGGGGACTCCATAATTCACCCCTCCACTTT. Its translation is CASSDGGLHNSPLHF. The genes are TRBV18 and TRBJ1-6; a weak D match, TRBD1 (5 bases). Germline CDR1 reads KGHSH; CDR2 reads LQKENI. V lost 5 bases to trimming and J lost 5 bases, with 13 bases between them. The CDR3 totals 15 residues.

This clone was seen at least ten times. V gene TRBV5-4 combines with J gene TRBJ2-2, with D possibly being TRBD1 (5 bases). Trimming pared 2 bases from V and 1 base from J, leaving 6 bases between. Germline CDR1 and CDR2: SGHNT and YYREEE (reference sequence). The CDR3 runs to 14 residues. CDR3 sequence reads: CASSLRGNTGELFF. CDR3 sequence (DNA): TGTGCCAGCAGCTTAAGGGGGAACACCGGGGAGCTGTTTTTT.

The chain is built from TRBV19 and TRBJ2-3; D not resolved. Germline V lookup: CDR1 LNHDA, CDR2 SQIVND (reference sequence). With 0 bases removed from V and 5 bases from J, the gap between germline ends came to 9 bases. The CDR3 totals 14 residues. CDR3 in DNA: TGTGCCAGTAGTATAGATCATTCAGGAGATACGCAGTATTTT. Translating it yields CASSIDHSGDTQYF. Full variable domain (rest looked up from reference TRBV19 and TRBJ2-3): DGGITQSPKYLFRKEGQNVTLSCEQNLNHDAMYWYRQDPGQGLRLIYYSQIVNDFQKGDIAEGYSVSREKKESFPLTVTSAQKNPTAFYLCASSIDHSGDTQYFGPGTRLTVL.

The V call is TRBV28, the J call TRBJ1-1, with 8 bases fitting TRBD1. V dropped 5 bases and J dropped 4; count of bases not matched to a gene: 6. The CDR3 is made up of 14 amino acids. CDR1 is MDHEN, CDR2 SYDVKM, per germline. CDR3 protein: CASSDRGIPTEAFF. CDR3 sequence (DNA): TGTGCCAGCAGTGACAGGGGAATTCCCACTGAAGCTTTCTTT.

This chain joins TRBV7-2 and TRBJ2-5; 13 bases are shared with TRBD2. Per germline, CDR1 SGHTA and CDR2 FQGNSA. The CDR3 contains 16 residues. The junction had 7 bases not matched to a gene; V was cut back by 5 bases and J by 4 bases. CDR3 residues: CASSPLAGGPPETQYF. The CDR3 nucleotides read TGTGCCAGCAGCCCACTAGCGGGGGGGCCACCAGAGACCCAGTACTTC.

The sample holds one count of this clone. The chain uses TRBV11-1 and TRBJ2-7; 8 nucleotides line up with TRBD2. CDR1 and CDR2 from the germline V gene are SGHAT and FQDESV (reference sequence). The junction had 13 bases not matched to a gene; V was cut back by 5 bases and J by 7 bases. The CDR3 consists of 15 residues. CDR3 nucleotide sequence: TGTGCCAGCAGCGGGGTCACTAGCGGACAAGGGGAGCAGTACTTC. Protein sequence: CASSGVTSGQGEQYF.

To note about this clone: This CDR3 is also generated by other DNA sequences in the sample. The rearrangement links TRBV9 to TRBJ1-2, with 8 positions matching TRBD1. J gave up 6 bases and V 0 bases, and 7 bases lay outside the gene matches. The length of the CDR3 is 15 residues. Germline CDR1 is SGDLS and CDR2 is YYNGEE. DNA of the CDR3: TGTGCCAGCAGCGTAGCCCAGGGGGCGCTTGATGGCTACACCTTC. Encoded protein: CASSVAQGALDGYTF.

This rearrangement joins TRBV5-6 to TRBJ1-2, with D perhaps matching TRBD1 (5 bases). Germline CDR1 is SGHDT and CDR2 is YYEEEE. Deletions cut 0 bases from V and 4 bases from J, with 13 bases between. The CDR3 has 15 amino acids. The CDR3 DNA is TGTGCCAGCAGCTTGGTTTCGCAGGGTAGCTATGGCTACACCTTC. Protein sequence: CASSLVSQGSYGYTF.

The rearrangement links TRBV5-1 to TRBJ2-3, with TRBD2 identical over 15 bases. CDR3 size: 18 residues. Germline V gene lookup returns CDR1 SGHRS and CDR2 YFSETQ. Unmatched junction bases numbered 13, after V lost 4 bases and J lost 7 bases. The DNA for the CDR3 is TGCGCCAGCAGCCCAGGACTAGCGGGAGGGAAGGAGACGAATACGCAGTATTTT. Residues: CASSPGLAGGKETNTQYF.

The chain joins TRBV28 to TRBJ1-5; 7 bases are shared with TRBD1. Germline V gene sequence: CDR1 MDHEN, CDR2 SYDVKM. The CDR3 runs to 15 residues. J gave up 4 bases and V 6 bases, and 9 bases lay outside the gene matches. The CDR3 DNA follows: TGTGCCAGCAGCTCCGCGGACAGGTCAAATCAGCCCCAGCATTTT. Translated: CASSSADRSNQPQHF.

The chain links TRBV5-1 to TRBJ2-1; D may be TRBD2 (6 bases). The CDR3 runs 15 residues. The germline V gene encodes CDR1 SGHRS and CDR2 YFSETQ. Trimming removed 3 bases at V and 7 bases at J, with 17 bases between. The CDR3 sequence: CASSWAAGSWNEQFF. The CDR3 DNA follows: TGCGCCAGCAGCTGGGCAGCGGGTTCATGGAATGAGCAGTTCTTC.

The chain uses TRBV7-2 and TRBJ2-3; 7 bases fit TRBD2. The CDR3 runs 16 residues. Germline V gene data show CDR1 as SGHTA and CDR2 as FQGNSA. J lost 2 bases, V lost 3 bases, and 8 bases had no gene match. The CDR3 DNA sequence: TGTGCCAGCAGCTTGTCCAGCGGGATTCTCACAGATACGCAGTATTTT. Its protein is CASSLSSGILTDTQYF.

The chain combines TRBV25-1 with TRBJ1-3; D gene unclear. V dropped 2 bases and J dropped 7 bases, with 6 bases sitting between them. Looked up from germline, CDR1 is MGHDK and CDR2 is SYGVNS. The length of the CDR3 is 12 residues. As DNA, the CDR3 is TGTGCCAGCAGTGAAGGGAGCAACACCATATATTTT. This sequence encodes CASSEGSNTIYF.

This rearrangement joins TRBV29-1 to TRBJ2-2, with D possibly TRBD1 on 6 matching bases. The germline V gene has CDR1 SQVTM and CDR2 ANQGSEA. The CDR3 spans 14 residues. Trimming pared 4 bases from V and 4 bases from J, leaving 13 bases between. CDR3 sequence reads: CSVVQGSPTGELFF. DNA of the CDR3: TGCAGCGTTGTGCAGGGGTCTCCCACCGGGGAGCTGTTTTTT.

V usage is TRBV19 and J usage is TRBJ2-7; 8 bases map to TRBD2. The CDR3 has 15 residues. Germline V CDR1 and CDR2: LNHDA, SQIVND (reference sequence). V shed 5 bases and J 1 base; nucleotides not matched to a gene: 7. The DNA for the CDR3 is TGTGCCAGTAGTTATTTGGTAGCGGGATCCTACGAGCAGTACTTC. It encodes CASSYLVAGSYEQYF.